This passage covers 3 T cell receptor beta chains from one sample sequenced in a study of CD8 T cells in ankylosing spondylitis. These receptors are not linked to any known antigen. Study observations and caveats: For ankylosing spondylitis blood, a TCR beta motif of about 8 highly homologous variants appeared characteristic.

TCRdb itself ran the 5' RACE reads through MiXCR, one entry per CDR3 protein. The repertoire includes 700,000 or so distinct CDR3 sequences, around a fifth of them detected once, and under 20% sits in the top ten. Sequenced input: blood, either unsorted or a sorted T cell fraction (not recorded which). These receptors came from a male donor with ankylosing spondylitis.

Only a few counts were recorded for this clonotype. The chain carries TRBV4-1 and TRBJ1-5; D is uncertain. The V gene lost 1 base and the J gene lost 1 base, with 8 bases spanning the gap. CDR1 and CDR2 (germline): MGHRA, YSYEKL. CDR3 length: 15 amino acids. The CDR3 nucleotides are TGCGCCAGCAGCCAAGGGGCGATAAGCAATCAGCCCCAGCATTTT. Protein product: CASSQGAISNQPQHF.

In its sample, this clonotype was seen many times. The J gene is TRBJ2-3, the V gene TRBV29-1, with D perhaps TRBD2 (6 bases). Germline CDR1 reads SQVTM; CDR2 reads ANQGSEA. The CDR3 has 15 amino acids. V lost 0 bases to trimming and J lost 5 bases, with 15 bases between them. DNA of the CDR3: TGCAGCGTTGAAGATCTGGCGGGAATGGGAGATACGCAGTATTTT. Its protein product is CSVEDLAGMGDTQYF.

There are a few counts of this clonotype. V gene TRBV20-1 combines with J gene TRBJ2-1, with 7 bases aligning to TRBD2. The CDR3 runs 15 residues. CDR1 and CDR2 (germline): DFQATT, SNEGSKA (reference sequence). V lost 0 bases and J lost 8; bases outside the gene matches: 10. The chain's CDR3 is CSARDHGGREYEQFF. DNA of the CDR3: TGCAGTGCTAGAGATCACGGGGGGAGAGAATATGAGCAGTTCTTC.